This T cell receptor (beta chain) was obtained from a study of identical twins. This clonotype was recorded a few times. The antigen is unknown. Study conclusions and caveats: Zero-insertion results could be subject to partial confounding by invariant MAIT and iNKT cells. Abundant cord blood beta clonotypes carried fewer insertions; memory repertoires showed none. Those out-of-frame alpha sequences shared by twins showed an excess of low generation probability.

After removal of 4 bases from V and 6 bases from J, the junction contained 8 bases not matched to a gene. The CDR3 is 17 residues long. The V gene's germline CDR1 is SGHKS and CDR2 YYEKEE (reference sequence). After template switching added a universal primer site, the resulting cDNA carried unique molecular identifiers. TCRdb reprocessed the 5' RACE reads with MiXCR, giving one entry per CDR3 protein. The sample gives roughly 1.6 million distinct CDR3 sequences, around 29% of which show up once; over 0.25% is in the top ten. The sequencing input was cord blood. This receptor was identified in a newborn girl in good health. This sequence joins TRBV5-5 and TRBJ2-1; 15 bases agree with TRBD2. The CDR3 loop is CASSPGLAGGLRNEQFF. The CDR3 DNA is TGTGCCAGCAGCCCGGGACTAGCGGGGGGCCTCCGCAATGAGCAGTTCTTC.